The clone carrying this TCR beta chain was counted only a few times. Its specificity is unknown. These data belong to a study of blood T cells in healthy people across ages. Germline CDR1 DFQATT, CDR2 SNEGSKA (reference sequence). V was pared by 3 bases and J by 7 bases, with 8 bases of the junction left unmatched. The CDR3 has 14 residues. A second about 6 to 12 cycle PCR used barcoded and J-beta primers. Per sample, CDR3-containing paired-end reads numbered at least 3 million. TCRdb re-called the 5' RACE reads with MiXCR, one entry per CDR3 protein. The sample gives a few hundred thousand distinct CDR3 sequences, 27% of which show up once; 15% to 20% is in the top ten. General study points: A roughly linear fall in TCR beta diversity per million T cells was seen with increasing age.

Sequences were obtained from blood. The clonotype originates from a woman in her 70s in good health. The chain has TRBV20-1 and TRBJ2-1, with TRBD2 matching over 8 bases. As DNA, the CDR3 is TGCAGTGCTAGCTTAGCGGGGAGGGGGAATGAGCAGTTCTTC. Protein sequence: CSASLAGRGNEQFF.